The sequence of this T cell receptor (beta chain) was determined in a study of blood T cells in healthy people across ages (dated by TCRdb to about 2015). Looking at the study overall: In model experiments, roughly one uniquely barcoded TCR beta cDNA molecule per two T cells was captured by template switching. The study measured age-related changes in TCR beta repertoire diversity using deep sequencing normalized with unique cDNA molecular identifiers. The donors were split into four age groups: young (average 16 years), middle-aged (around 40), aged (roughly 60) and long-lived (roughly 77). Donors of different ages were randomly distributed across sequencing lanes to avoid experimental bias. Two additional independent replicas of 1 million unique cDNA reads from the same blood draw were analyzed for two donors (one aged 18 to 30 and one aged 80 or older).

The paper's findings and limits, for the study overall: The percentage of naive T cells measured by flow cytometry correlated strongly with observed TCR beta diversity. Conclusive comparison of naive and antigen-experienced compartments was prevented by the profiling of bulk unsorted PBMCs. Because donor CMV infection status was unknown, age-related changes in expanded clonotypes were potentially confounded. Compared with the aged group, more naive CD4+ T cells, fewer expanded clones and increased TCR diversity were shown by the long-lived group, suggesting age selection. Estimates of total diversity based on one million sequenced T cells were considered lower bounds and underestimates. Observed TCR beta diversity per million T cells fell roughly linearly with age, and a significant reduction was already apparent by age around 36.

The method was 5' RACE. Sequenced on an Illumina HiSeq 2500. A second PCR of 7 to 11 cycles was performed with a sample-barcoded 5' primer and a J-beta primer mix. A unique molecular identifier was introduced onto each TCR beta cDNA molecule by a template-switch 5' adaptor carrying 12 random nucleotides. Each sample yielded at least 2.5 million CDR3-containing paired-end reads. First-strand cDNA was synthesized from all RNA with the Mint cDNA synthesis kit, primed by a TRBC-specific oligonucleotide. After uracil-DNA glycosylase treatment, a first 18-cycle PCR used universal primers M1SS and BC2_uni_R on all cDNA. Per the source publication's procedure: For normalization, 1 million high-quality reads, each with a distinct molecular identifier, were randomly selected from each sample. Instead of being binned into consensus sequences, reads that shared molecular identifiers were thrown out. MiTCR, run with a Q25 quality threshold and the strictest error-elimination algorithm, handled CDR3 identification, clonotype clustering and error correction. A nonparametric unseen species model with Euler transformation was used to estimate lower-bound total TCR beta diversity. In TCRdb, the public reads were trimmed at Q25 with fastp and aligned with MiXCR, with productive beta chains retained. When rows share a CDR3 protein, they turn into one entry using the most common DNA and genes. None of the V and J calls come from the authors' own analysis; TCRdb made them. The sample table holds 1.2 million to 1.5 million distinct CDR3 sequences, of which approximately 59% were seen once. 6.5% to 8.5% of the sample goes to the ten largest clones.

Donors were under 40 systemically healthy Caucasian individuals from Russia aged about 6 to 100 years. Each donor gave 8 to 10 milliliters of peripheral blood, drawn into EDTA-treated Vacutainer tubes. Ficoll-Paque density-gradient centrifugation was used to isolate PBMCs, with at least 6.5 million per sample. Total RNA was extracted from PBMCs with Trizol reagent, with at least 6 micrograms obtained per sample. For every donor, flow cytometry on a PBMC aliquot measured the percentage of naive CD45RAhigh/CD27high T cells. A word on this clonotype: Its binding antigen is unknown. This sequence may be a read error, since a much larger clone differs from it by one base.

Its CDR3 holds 14 amino acids, cysteine through phenylalanine. Only the CDR3 DNA stays, 42 bases, in frame from base 1. Trimming accounts for 1 base at V and 7 bases at J, while the number of junction bases matched to no gene is 2. The germline V gene (reference sequence) yields LGHDT for CDR1 and YNNKEL for CDR2. This clonotype originated in a man aged 18 to 29 in good health. The rearrangement joined TRBV3-1 to TRBJ1-5, and 9 junction bases match TRBD1. Sequenced: blood. CDR3 loop: CASSQGTGEQPQHF. The DNA sequence is given as TGTGCCAGCAGCCAAGGGACAGGGGAACAGCCCCAGCATTTT.